This TCR beta chain comes out of a study of CD8+ T cells in alopecia areata. Study at large: Tofacitinib therapy lasting 6 to 18 months was followed by 6 months off drug. Overall study results and limits: Normal scalp had lower clonality than lesional scalp, with alopecia totalis/universalis lesions showing this most strongly. Mouse data revealed clearer TCR sharing than patient data did, a gap possibly tied to HLA. Scalp data also include sequences from resident alphabeta T cells of normal skin.

Worth noting for this clone: The antigen is undetermined.

As the sequencing template, cDNA was produced by extracting RNA and reverse transcribing it. Data came from immunoSEQ multiplex PCR; TCRdb stores just in-frame clones and leaves some out. The table has 140,000 to 150,000 clones, roughly 61% seen once; the top ten hold approximately 6.5%. This CDR3 region has 15 residues. Germline CDR1 is SQVTM and CDR2 is ANQGSEA. The germline V and J ends were trimmed by 3 bases and 0 bases, with 14 bases remaining between them. The rearrangement uses TRBV29-1 and TRBJ1-2; possible D gene TRBD1, 5 bases. This clonotype was obtained from a human donor with alopecia areata. Sequenced material: CD4+ T cells sorted from blood, taken at week 0. As DNA, the CDR3 is TGCAGCGTTGAGCTCCGGGACCCAGCTAACTATGGCTACACCTTC. It codes for CSVELRDPANYGYTF. Full variable domain (remainder filled in from reference TRBV29-1 and TRBJ1-2): SAVISQKPSRDICQRGTSLTIQCQVDSQVTMMFWYRQQPGQSLTLIATANQGSEATYESGFVIDKFPISRPNLTFSTLTVSNMSPEDSSIYLCSVELRDPANYGYTFGSGTRLTVV.